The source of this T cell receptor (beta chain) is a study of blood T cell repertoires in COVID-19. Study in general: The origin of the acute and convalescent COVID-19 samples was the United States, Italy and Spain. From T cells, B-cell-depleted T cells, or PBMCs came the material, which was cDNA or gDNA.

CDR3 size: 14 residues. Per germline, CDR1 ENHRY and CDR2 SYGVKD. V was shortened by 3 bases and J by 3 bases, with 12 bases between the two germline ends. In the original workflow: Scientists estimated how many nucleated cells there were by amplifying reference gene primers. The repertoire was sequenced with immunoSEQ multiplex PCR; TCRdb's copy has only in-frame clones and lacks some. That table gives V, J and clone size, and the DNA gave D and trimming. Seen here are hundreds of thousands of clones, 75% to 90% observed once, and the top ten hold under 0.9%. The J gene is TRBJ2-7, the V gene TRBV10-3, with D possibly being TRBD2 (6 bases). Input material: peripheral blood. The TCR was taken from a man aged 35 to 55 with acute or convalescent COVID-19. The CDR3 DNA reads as TGTGCCATCAGTGAACCTAGCGCGGACTACGAGCAGTACTTC. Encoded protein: CAISEPSADYEQYF.